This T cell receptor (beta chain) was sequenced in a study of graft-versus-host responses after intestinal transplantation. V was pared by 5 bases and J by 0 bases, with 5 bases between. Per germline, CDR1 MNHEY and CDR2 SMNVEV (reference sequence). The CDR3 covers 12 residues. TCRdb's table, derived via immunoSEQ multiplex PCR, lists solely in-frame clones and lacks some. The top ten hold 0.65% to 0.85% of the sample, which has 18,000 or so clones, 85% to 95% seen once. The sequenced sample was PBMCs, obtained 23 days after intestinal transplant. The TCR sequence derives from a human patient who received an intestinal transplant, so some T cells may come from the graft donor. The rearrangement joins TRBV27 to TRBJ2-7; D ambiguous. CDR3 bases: TGTGCCAGCAGTCCCAGCTCCTACGAGCAGTACTTC. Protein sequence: CASSPSSYEQYF.